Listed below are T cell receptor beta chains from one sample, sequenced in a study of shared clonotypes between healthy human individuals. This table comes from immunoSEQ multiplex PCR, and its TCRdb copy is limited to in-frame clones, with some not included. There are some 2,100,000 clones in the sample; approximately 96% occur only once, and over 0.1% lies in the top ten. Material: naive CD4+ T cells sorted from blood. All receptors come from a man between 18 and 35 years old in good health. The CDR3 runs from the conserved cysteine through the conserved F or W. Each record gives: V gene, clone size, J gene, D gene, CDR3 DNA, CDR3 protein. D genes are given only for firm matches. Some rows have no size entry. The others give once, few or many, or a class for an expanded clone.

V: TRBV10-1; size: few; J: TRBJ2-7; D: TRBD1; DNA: TGCGCCAGCAGTGGGGGACAGGGCCGCGAGCAGTACTTC; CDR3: CASSGGQGREQYF
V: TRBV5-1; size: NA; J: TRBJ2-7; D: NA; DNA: TGCGCCAGCAGTTCCGACGGCCTTTCCTACGAGCAGTACTTC; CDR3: CASSSDGLSYEQYF
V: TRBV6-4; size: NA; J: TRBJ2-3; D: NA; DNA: TGTGCCAGCAGCCCGAGGGGGGGCACAGATACGCAGTATTTT; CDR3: CASSPRGGTDTQYF
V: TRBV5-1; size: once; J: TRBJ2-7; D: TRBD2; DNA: TGCGCCAGCAGCTTGGGATCTAGCGGGGGGGCGTACGAGCAGTACTTC; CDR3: CASSLGSSGGAYEQYF
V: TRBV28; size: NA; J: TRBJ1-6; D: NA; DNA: TGTGCCAGCAGCGACACTTCCTATAATTCACCCCTCCACTTT; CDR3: CASSDTSYNSPLHF
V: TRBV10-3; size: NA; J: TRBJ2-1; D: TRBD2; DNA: TGTGCCATCAGTGCCACTAGCGGGGGTGATGAGCAGTTCTTC; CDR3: CAISATSGGDEQFF
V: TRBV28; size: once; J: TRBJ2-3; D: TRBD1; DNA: TGTGCCAGCAGTTTAACAGGGGGCTTCACAGATACGCAGTATTTT; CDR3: CASSLTGGFTDTQYF
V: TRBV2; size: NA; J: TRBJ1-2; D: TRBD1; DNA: TGTGCCAGCAGTATGGACAGGGCTGGGAACTATGGCTACACCTTC; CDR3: CASSMDRAGNYGYTF
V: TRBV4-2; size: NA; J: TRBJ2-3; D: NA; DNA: TGTGCCAGCAGCCAAGATCAAGGAGATACGCAGTATTTT; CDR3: CASSQDQGDTQYF
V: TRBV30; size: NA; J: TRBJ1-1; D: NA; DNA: TGTGCACTTGGGACGCCGAACACTGAAGCTTTCTTT; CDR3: CALGTPNTEAFF
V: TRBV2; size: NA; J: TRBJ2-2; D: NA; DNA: TGTGCCAGCCGGAAAGGGGACACCGGGGAGCTGTTTTTT; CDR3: CASRKGDTGELFF